Shown below are 20 T cell receptor beta chains from a single sample sequenced in a study of Ad26.COV2.S vaccination and SARS-CoV-2 variants (dated by TCRdb to the early 2020s). Libraries came from the immunoSEQ multiplex PCR assay. In TCRdb, the immuneACCESS table is reduced to in-frame sequences with V and J assigned. These tables do not hold every clone; where another copy was compared, an unresolved V gene accounts for under half, and the others remain unexplained. For this sample there are a few hundred thousand clones; 89% appear just once. Of the sample, 1.5% to 2% falls within the top ten clones. The treatment or condition label corresponds to: 15 to 20 received Ad26.COV2.S at low or high dose, single or two shots; roughly 5 received placebo; per-sample allocation not given. Repertoires of vaccine and placebo recipients were sequenced from samples collected on day 63 after the first injection.

The starting material was peripheral blood, obtained in a trial of Ad26.COV2.S vaccine versus placebo. The receptors here all came from a person between 18 and 59 years old who received the Ad26.COV2.S COVID-19 vaccine or a placebo.

This chain joins TRBV28 and TRBJ1-2; D is unresolved. Trimming took off 7 bases at V and 3 bases at J, with 9 bases between the two ends. The length of the CDR3 is 12 residues. The germline gives CDR1 MDHEN, CDR2 SYDVKM. CDR3 coding DNA: TGTGCCAGCAAATTCTCGGACTATGGCTACACCTTC. Amino acids: CASKFSDYGYTF.

The V gene is TRBV15, the J gene TRBJ2-1; D is perhaps TRBD2 (5 bases). Germline CDR1 is LNHNV and CDR2 is YYDKDF (reference sequence). The V end lost 5 bases, the J end lost 8 bases, and 16 bases lay between the germline ends. CDR3 length equals 14 residues. The CDR3 sequence: CATSWRSGLDEQFF. CDR3 coding DNA: TGTGCCACCAGCTGGAGAAGCGGCCTGGATGAGCAGTTCTTC.

This rearrangement joins TRBV7-8 to TRBJ1-6, with TRBD1 matching over 10 bases. The junction had 1 base not matched to a gene; V was cut back by 4 bases and J by 1 base. The CDR3 is 16 amino acids. Germline CDR1 is SGHVS and CDR2 is FQNEAQ. The CDR3 region is CASSWGQGSYNSPLHF. In DNA form, the CDR3 reads TGTGCCAGCAGCTGGGGACAGGGGTCCTATAATTCACCCCTCCACTTT.

The rearrangement links TRBV19 to TRBJ2-3; D ambiguous. Germline V CDR1 and CDR2: LNHDA, SQIVND (reference sequence). V was trimmed by 1 base and J by 4 bases, leaving 6 bases between them. This CDR3 spans 13 amino acids. The CDR3 region has the DNA TGTGCCAGTAGTATAGCCTCGGCAGATACGCAGTATTTT. Translation: CASSIASADTQYF.

A remark on this clone: Distinct nucleotide sequences in the sample also encode this CDR3. The J gene is TRBJ2-1, the V gene TRBV5-4; D tentatively reads TRBD1 or TRBD2 (6 bases each). The CDR3 covers 15 residues. The germline V gene has CDR1 SGHNT and CDR2 YYREEE (reference sequence). V shed 0 bases and J shed 1 base, with 8 bases lying between them. CDR3 DNA sequence: TGTGCCAGCAGCTTGGGAGGGGGGTCCTACAATGAGCAGTTCTTC. It specifies CASSLGGGSYNEQFF.

This chain links TRBV9 with TRBJ2-1; tentatively, D is TRBD2 (5 bases). The germline V and J ends were trimmed by 2 bases and 5 bases, with 17 bases remaining between them. There are 16 residues in the CDR3. Per germline, CDR1 SGDLS and CDR2 YYNGEE. CDR3 protein: CASSVDPVLAHNEQFF. The CDR3, as DNA: TGTGCCAGCAGCGTGGATCCGGTGCTAGCACACAATGAGCAGTTCTTC.

The chain couples TRBV18 to TRBJ2-6; TRBD1 agrees at 12 bases. The V gene end was trimmed by 3 bases and the J gene end by 2 bases; junction bases not matched to a gene: 23. Germline CDR1 reads KGHSH; CDR2 reads LQKENI. This CDR3 has 24 amino acids. As DNA, the CDR3 is TGTGCCAGCTCACCTGTTTGGGACAGGGGGCTAGCGGGCTCTGGACTGCCTGGGGCCAACGTCCTGACTTTC. Encoded protein: CASSPVWDRGLAGSGLPGANVLTF.

The chain combines TRBV5-1 with TRBJ1-2, with TRBD1 identical over 8 bases. V dropped 4 bases and J dropped 5; count of bases not matched to a gene: 7. The CDR3 covers 14 residues. From germline, CDR1 is SGHRS and CDR2 YFSETQ. The CDR3 is CASSKGQGKYGYTF. DNA of the CDR3: TGCGCCAGCAGCAAAGGACAGGGTAAATATGGCTACACCTTC.

The rearrangement uses TRBV19 and TRBJ2-6; possibly TRBD2 for D (5 bases). From germline, CDR1 is LNHDA and CDR2 SQIVND (reference sequence). V lost 10 bases and J lost 0, with 13 bases in between. The CDR3 length is 15 residues. Here the CDR3 reads CATSPGDSGANVLTF. The CDR3 DNA is TGTGCCACCTCCCCCGGGGACTCTGGGGCCAACGTCCTGACTTTC. The whole variable domain, filled in from reference TRBV19 and TRBJ2-6, reads DGGITQSPKYLFRKEGQNVTLSCEQNLNHDAMYWYRQDPGQGLRLIYYSQIVNDFQKGDIAEGYSVSREKKESFPLTVTSAQKNPTAFYLCATSPGDSGANVLTFGAGSRLTVL.

This sequence joins TRBV24-1 and TRBJ2-1; 7 bases are a match to TRBD2. CDR3 length equals 16 residues. CDR1 is KGHDR and CDR2 is SFDVKD in the germline V gene. Losses at the gene ends were 4 bases for V and 4 bases for J; bases not matched to a gene: 9. Written as DNA, the CDR3 is TGTGCCACCAGTGACCCGTCGGGGGGAGAATACAATGAGCAGTTCTTC. As protein: CATSDPSGGEYNEQFF.

The count of this clone is one. This chain connects TRBV19 to TRBJ1-5, with TRBD1 matching over 8 bases. The germline V gene encodes CDR1 LNHDA and CDR2 SQIVND (reference sequence). J lost 5 bases, V lost 7 bases, and 7 bases had no gene match. CDR3 size: 14 residues. The CDR3: CASTLPDRDQPQHF. The CDR3 DNA follows: TGTGCCAGTACCCTCCCGGACAGGGATCAGCCCCAGCATTTT.

The V and J genes are TRBV7-3 and TRBJ2-2; TRBD2 matches at 9 bases. CDR3 length: 15 amino acids. The germline gives CDR1 SGHTA, CDR2 FQGTGA. V gave up 6 bases and J gave up 6 bases; unmatched junction bases: 8. CDR3 sequence: CASRGSGSRAGELFF. The CDR3 DNA follows: TGTGCCAGCAGGGGTAGCGGGAGTAGGGCCGGGGAGCTGTTTTTT.

The V gene is TRBV5-1, the J gene TRBJ2-3, with D possibly being TRBD1 (5 bases). CDR1 and CDR2 from the germline V gene are SGHRS and YFSETQ. The V gene lost 0 bases and the J gene lost 2 bases, with 13 bases spanning the gap. CDR3 length: 16 amino acids. CDR3 DNA sequence: TGCGCCAGCAGCTTGGGGGGTCAGGGCGACACAGATACGCAGTATTTT. Protein sequence: CASSLGGQGDTDTQYF.

The chain links TRBV10-3 to TRBJ1-1; D is possibly TRBD1 (5 bases). The CDR3 runs to 15 residues. Trimming left V 0 bases short and J 0 bases short, with 8 bases between. The germline gives CDR1 ENHRY, CDR2 SYGVKD. The CDR3 here is CAISESDNLNTEAFF. Written as DNA, the CDR3 is TGTGCCATCAGTGAGTCGGACAACCTGAACACTGAAGCTTTCTTT.

The chain employs TRBV4-3 and TRBJ1-1; a possible D gene is TRBD1 (6 bases). V lost 3 bases to trimming and J lost 4 bases, with 15 bases between them. The CDR3 length is 15 residues. Looked up from germline, CDR1 is LGHNA and CDR2 is YSLEER. This CDR3 reads CASSQETGLGTEAFF. CDR3 coding DNA: TGCGCCAGCAGCCAGGAGACAGGTCTGGGCACTGAAGCTTTCTTT.

This clone was counted between two and nine times. This chain links TRBV28 with TRBJ1-5, with a possible D match to TRBD1 (6 bases). This CDR3 contains 15 residues. Trimming took off 1 base at V and 2 bases at J, with 9 bases between the two ends. Germline CDR1 reads MDHEN; CDR2 reads SYDVKM. The CDR3, as DNA: TGTGCCAGCAGTTTATCAGGGGACGGCAATCAGCCCCAGCATTTT. Translated, it gives CASSLSGDGNQPQHF. The variable domain in full, completed from reference TRBV28 and TRBJ1-5, reads DVKVTQSSRYLVKRTGEKVFLECVQDMDHENMFWYRQDPGLGLRLIYFSYDVKMKEKGDIPEGYSVSREKKERFSLILESASTNQTSMYLCASSLSGDGNQPQHFGDGTRLSIL.

The rearrangement joins TRBV6-6 to TRBJ2-1; 10 bases are a match to TRBD2. Trimming cost V 4 bases and J 12 bases; bases outside gene matches: 12. The CDR3 covers 15 residues. Germline loops: CDR1 MNHNY, CDR2 SVGAGI (reference sequence). This CDR3 reads CASSLASGRAWGQFF. DNA for the CDR3: TGTGCCAGCAGTTTAGCCAGCGGGAGGGCCTGGGGGCAGTTCTTC.

This clone was counted once. The CDR3 nucleotides are TGCAGCGTGGAGAGGGACAGAGGGGAGACCCAGTACTTC. Translating gives CSVERDRGETQYF. V usage is TRBV29-1 and J usage is TRBJ2-5; 7 nucleotides match TRBD1. The CDR3 contains 13 residues. The V segment lost 6 bases and the J segment 5 bases; nucleotides outside the gene matches: 9. In germline, CDR1 is SQVTM, CDR2 ANQGSEA. The variable domain in full, completed from reference TRBV29-1 and TRBJ2-5, reads SAVISQKPSRDICQRGTSLTIQCQVDSQVTMMFWYRQQPGQSLTLIATANQGSEATYESGFVIDKFPISRPNLTFSTLTVSNMSPEDSSIYLCSVERDRGETQYFGPGTRLLVL.

The chain is built from TRBV11-1 and TRBJ2-1; D remains ambiguous. Germline V gene sequence: CDR1 SGHAT, CDR2 FQDESV (reference sequence). This CDR3 comprises 12 residues. Trimming took off 3 bases at V and 9 bases at J, with 9 bases between the two ends. This CDR3 is CASSFSATEQFF. CDR3 in DNA: TGTGCCAGCAGCTTTAGTGCCACTGAGCAGTTCTTC.

The chain links TRBV5-1 to TRBJ1-1; 7 bases line up with TRBD1. V shed 4 bases and J 1 base; nucleotides not matched to a gene: 10. CDR1 is SGHRS, CDR2 YFSETQ, per germline. The CDR3 is 16 amino acids. The CDR3: CASSPTDRAANTEAFF. The CDR3 DNA sequence: TGCGCCAGCAGCCCGACCGACAGGGCGGCGAACACTGAAGCTTTCTTT.